This paragraph covers one TCR beta chain sequence. V was pared by 5 bases and J by 5 bases, with 16 bases between. CDR1 and CDR2 from the germline V gene are SGHTA and FQGNSA. CDR3 length equals 15 residues. The assay was immunoSEQ multiplex PCR, and TCRdb's table has in-frame clones only and misses some. The table lists around 140,000 clones, roughly 90% of them singletons. This sample stems from a study of control samples from healthy donors and cancer patients. The specimen sequenced was PBMCs. The source is a middle-aged man with head and neck cancer. The rearrangement links TRBV7-2 to TRBJ2-1; a possible D gene is TRBD1 (5 bases). The CDR3 DNA follows: TGTGCCAGCAGCCCCGACCTTATGGGGCACAATGAGCAGTTCTTC. Protein sequence: CASSPDLMGHNEQFF.